One sample yielded the 15 T cell receptor beta chains listed below, sequenced in a study of cytomegalovirus exposure and HLA in healthy donors. Assay: immunoSEQ multiplex PCR; the TCRdb copy retains only in-frame clones and omits some. This sample has roughly 180,000 clones; more than 75% occur once, and the top ten carry less than 9.5%. The specimen was PBMCs. Source of these receptors: a man in his thirties or forties in good health and CMV-seropositive.

The chain couples TRBV29-1 to TRBJ2-3; 11 nucleotides align to TRBD2. Germline loops: CDR1 SQVTM, CDR2 ANQGSEA. The V segment lost 2 bases and the J segment 4 bases; nucleotides outside the gene matches: 8. There are 16 residues in the CDR3. Here the CDR3 reads CSVEQLAGVAADTQYF. CDR3 nucleotides: TGCAGCGTTGAACAACTAGCGGGAGTGGCAGCAGATACGCAGTATTTT.

This sequence joins TRBV5-1 and TRBJ1-1; no clear D. Germline V CDR1 and CDR2: SGHRS, YFSETQ. The CDR3 consists of 15 residues. Trimming shortened V by 0 bases and J by 0 bases, and 9 bases separated the two germline ends. The CDR3 loop is CASSLGAFMNTEAFF. The CDR3 region has the DNA TGCGCCAGCAGCTTGGGGGCCTTCATGAACACTGAAGCTTTCTTT.

V gene TRBV6-5 combines with J gene TRBJ1-6; 8 nucleotides match TRBD1. Germline V CDR1 and CDR2: MNHEY, SVGAGI. The CDR3 has 16 residues. V was clipped by 2 bases and J by 7 bases; unmatched bases: 7. The DNA of the CDR3 is TGTGCCAGCAGTTACGGGGACAGGATCCTCAATTCACCCCTCCACTTT. Protein product: CASSYGDRILNSPLHF.

This clone has only a few counts. The V and J genes are TRBV28 and TRBJ1-2; TRBD1 matches at 7 bases. CDR1 and CDR2 from the germline V gene are MDHEN and SYDVKM. The CDR3 has 12 residues. The ends lost 6 bases at V and 7 bases at J; junction bases unmatched: 5. The CDR3 DNA follows: TGTGCCAGCAGCCCTGGGACAGTTGGCTACACCTTC. This codes for CASSPGTVGYTF.

The chain is built from TRBV6-4 and TRBJ2-7, with 8 positions matching TRBD1. The CDR3 has 15 amino acids. Germline values: CDR1 MRHNA, CDR2 SNTAGT. J gave up 5 bases and V 0 bases, and 6 bases lay outside the gene matches. The CDR3 sequence is CASSDSVRGRHEQYF. CDR3 bases: TGTGCCAGCAGTGACTCGGTCAGGGGGCGGCACGAGCAGTACTTC.

The chain is built from TRBV27 and TRBJ1-2, with D possibly TRBD1 on 6 matching bases. CDR1 is MNHEY and CDR2 is SMNVEV in the germline V gene (reference sequence). V gave up 6 bases and J gave up 7 bases, with 18 bases separating them. CDR3 length: 14 residues. The CDR3 protein is CASSVQGIGSGYTF. DNA for the CDR3: TGTGCCAGCAGCGTGCAGGGGATCGGGAGTGGCTACACCTTC.

This chain uses TRBV5-1 with TRBJ2-7; D call uncertain. The CDR3 is 14 amino acids. Germline values: CDR1 SGHRS, CDR2 YFSETQ. V lost 6 bases, J lost 1 base, and 14 bases lay in between. The CDR3 reads CASNPAAGSYEQYF. CDR3 coding DNA: TGCGCCAGCAACCCGGCGGCCGGATCCTACGAGCAGTACTTC.

The chain combines TRBV27 with TRBJ1-3, with 8 bases aligning to TRBD1. With V trimmed by 4 bases and J by 3 bases, 2 bases remained unmatched. Germline values: CDR1 MNHEY, CDR2 SMNVEV (reference sequence). The CDR3 is 14 amino acids. The CDR3 loop is CASSWTGFGNTIYF. The CDR3 nucleotides read TGTGCCAGCAGTTGGACAGGGTTTGGAAACACCATATATTTT.

V and J are TRBV2 and TRBJ2-5, with a weak D call TRBD2 (6 bases). CDR1 and CDR2 (germline): SNHLY, FYNNEI. V lost 8 bases and J lost 3, with 19 bases in between. This CDR3 region has 15 residues. DNA of the CDR3: TGTGCCAGCGGTCTCCGGGACTGGAGAAAAGAGACCCAGTACTTC. Amino acids: CASGLRDWRKETQYF.

The gene calls are TRBV28 and TRBJ2-5; 9 bases are a match to TRBD1. This CDR3 spans 15 amino acids. Germline V gene lookup returns CDR1 MDHEN and CDR2 SYDVKM. V trimming: 3 bases; J trimming: 5 bases; junction bases outside the gene matches: 7. CDR3 in amino acids: CASSFPGTGTETQYF. The CDR3 region has the DNA TGTGCCAGCAGTTTTCCGGGGACAGGGACGGAGACCCAGTACTTC.

The rearrangement joins TRBV19 to TRBJ2-7; 7 bases match TRBD2. The germline V gene has CDR1 LNHDA and CDR2 SQIVND (reference sequence). Trimming removed 1 base from V and 7 bases from J; junction bases left unmatched: 7. CDR3 length: 14 residues. CDR3 coding DNA: TGTGCCAGTAGTATAGCCGGCACCGGGGGGGAGCAGTACTTC. Protein: CASSIAGTGGEQYF.

The chain recombines TRBV4-1 with TRBJ2-7, with D possibly being TRBD2 (6 bases). Germline V gene sequence: CDR1 MGHRA, CDR2 YSYEKL. This CDR3 comprises 15 residues. V was shortened by 4 bases and J by 0 bases, with 13 bases between the two germline ends. CDR3 DNA sequence: TGCGCCAGCAGCCCAGGTGCGGGGAGCTCCTACGAGCAGTACTTC. Its translation: CASSPGAGSSYEQYF.

The V and J genes are TRBV5-8 and TRBJ2-7; D uncertain. Trimming pared 4 bases from V and 3 bases from J, leaving 17 bases between. The CDR3 sequence is 15 residues long. Looked up from germline, CDR1 is SGHTS and CDR2 is YDEGEE. CDR3 in amino acids: CASSNLQHPLYEQYF. CDR3 coding DNA: TGTGCCAGCAGCAACTTACAGCACCCCCTCTACGAGCAGTACTTC.

The chain has TRBV28 and TRBJ2-3, with D possibly TRBD1 on 5 matching bases. V lost 5 bases and J lost 2, with 17 bases in between. CDR1 and CDR2 from the germline V gene are MDHEN and SYDVKM. This CDR3 is 16 amino acids long. This CDR3 reads CASSVKPQGSTDTQYF. The CDR3 coding sequence is TGTGCCAGCAGTGTTAAACCTCAGGGATCCACAGATACGCAGTATTTT.

This clone came up once. The chain uses TRBV18 and TRBJ1-5; 8 nucleotides align to TRBD1. The length of the CDR3 is 15 residues. Germline V gene lookup returns CDR1 KGHSH and CDR2 LQKENI. V lost 2 bases, J lost 4 bases, and 4 bases stayed unmatched. CDR3 coding DNA: TGTGCCAGCTCACCAGGGACAGGAAGGAATCAGCCCCAGCATTTT. Protein sequence: CASSPGTGRNQPQHF.